Listed here are 28 T cell receptor beta chains from one sample, sequenced in a study of cytomegalovirus exposure and HLA in healthy donors. Clones were sequenced by immunoSEQ multiplex PCR, and TCRdb holds only the in-frame ones, with some missing. Here the sample spans about 98,000 clones, over 85% being singletons. Sequences were obtained from PBMCs. The receptors derive from a woman aged 18-30 years in good health and CMV-seronegative.

V is TRBV14 and J is TRBJ1-3; D remains ambiguous. Trimming pared 1 base from V and 0 bases from J, leaving 7 bases between. CDR3 length: 15 residues. Germline V gene lookup returns CDR1 SGHDN and CDR2 FVKESK. The CDR3 protein is CASSQGRGSGNTIYF. As DNA, the CDR3 is TGTGCCAGCAGCCAAGGGCGGGGCTCTGGAAACACCATATATTTT.

This chain uses TRBV2 with TRBJ2-5; 7 positions agree with TRBD2. This CDR3 is built from 14 residues. Per germline, CDR1 SNHLY and CDR2 FYNNEI. Trimming at V came to 3 bases and at J to 2 bases, leaving 3 bases not matched to a gene. The CDR3 sequence is CASSERELQETQYF. The CDR3 nucleotides read TGTGCCAGCAGTGAGCGGGAGCTTCAAGAGACCCAGTACTTC.

V usage is TRBV6-1 and J usage is TRBJ2-5; 8 nucleotides line up with TRBD2. The DNA end favors TRBJ2-7, so the J call may be wrong. Germline loops: CDR1 MNHNS, CDR2 SASEGT. The CDR3 runs to 16 residues. CDR3 sequence (DNA): TGTGCCAGCAGTGGGGCGAGCGGGAGCATGTCTTACGAGCAGTACTTC. The encoded protein is CASSGASGSMSYEQYF.

The V and J genes are TRBV7-9 and TRBJ2-7, with 8 positions matching TRBD2. V lost 5 bases to trimming and J lost 2 bases; unmatched junction nucleotides: 14. The CDR3 sequence is 17 residues long. From germline, CDR1 is SEHNR and CDR2 FQNEAQ (reference sequence). This chain's CDR3 is CASSPQVRGGGTYEQYF. CDR3 DNA: TGTGCCAGCAGCCCCCAAGTCAGGGGCGGGGGGACCTACGAGCAGTACTTC.

The rearrangement uses TRBV27 and TRBJ1-2; no definite D call. V dropped 0 bases and J dropped 0 bases, with 8 bases sitting between them. Germline assignment: CDR1 MNHEY and CDR2 SMNVEV (reference sequence). The CDR3 has 15 amino acids. The CDR3 DNA follows: TGTGCCAGCAGTTTATCGAGCTACTCTAACTATGGCTACACCTTC. Translated: CASSLSSYSNYGYTF.

This chain connects TRBV29-1 to TRBJ2-3; the match to TRBD2 covers 8 bases. From germline, CDR1 is SQVTM and CDR2 ANQGSEA. This CDR3 is built from 14 residues. Losses at the gene ends were 7 bases for V and 4 bases for J; bases not matched to a gene: 10. CDR3 residues: CSAGFSGKSDTQYF. CDR3 sequence (DNA): TGCAGCGCTGGGTTTAGCGGGAAGTCAGATACGCAGTATTTT.

This chain joins TRBV4-1 and TRBJ1-4, with unresolved D. This CDR3 has 15 amino acids. V gave up 4 bases and J gave up 0 bases, with 9 bases separating them. Germline assignment: CDR1 MGHRA and CDR2 YSYEKL. CDR3 coding DNA: TGCGCCAGCAGCCCCCCCGAGGCAACTAATGAAAAACTGTTTTTT. This codes for CASSPPEATNEKLFF.

The chain recombines TRBV7-8 with TRBJ2-7, with a possible D match to TRBD1 (5 bases). CDR1 is SGHVS and CDR2 is FQNEAQ in the germline V gene. Trimming pared 3 bases from V and 2 bases from J, leaving 8 bases between. The CDR3 spans 13 residues. Here the CDR3 reads CASSFRETYEQYF. The CDR3 DNA sequence: TGTGCCAGCAGCTTCAGGGAAACCTACGAGCAGTACTTC. The full variable domain, completed using reference TRBV7-8 and TRBJ2-7, is GAGVSQSPRYKVAKRGQDVALRCDPISGHVSLFWYQQALGQGPEFLTYFQNEAQLDKSGLPSDRFFAERPEGSVSTLKIQRTQQEDSAVYLCASSFRETYEQYFGPGTRLTVT.

The gene calls are TRBV6-1 and TRBJ2-7; perhaps TRBD2 as D (6 bases). Germline loops: CDR1 MNHNS, CDR2 SASEGT. V lost 6 bases and J 3 bases, leaving 18 bases between the germline ends. This CDR3 has 15 residues. CDR3 nucleotide sequence: TGTGCCAGCAGCCGAGGCGGGATTGGGAACTACGAGCAGTACTTC. Its protein is CASSRGGIGNYEQYF.

The rearrangement uses TRBV7-3 and TRBJ1-1; D possibly corresponds to TRBD1 (6 bases). In germline, CDR1 is SGHTA, CDR2 FQGTGA. The CDR3 sequence is 13 residues long. Between the trimmed V and J ends, which lost 6 bases and 5 bases, there was a span of 13 bases. CDR3 in amino acids: CASRYREETEAFF. In DNA form, the CDR3 reads TGTGCCAGCAGATACAGGGAAGAAACTGAAGCTTTCTTT.

This clone was picked up one time. This chain joins TRBV27 and TRBJ2-1; D uncertain. This CDR3 contains 11 residues. V was pared by 7 bases and J by 9 bases, with 10 bases between. CDR1 MNHEY and CDR2 SMNVEV come from the germline V gene (reference sequence). CDR3 DNA sequence: TGTGCCAGCACCGTTTATAGTGAGCAGTTCTTC. This codes for CASTVYSEQFF.

V gene TRBV27 combines with J gene TRBJ1-5; D is possibly TRBD1 (6 bases). Per the germline V gene, CDR1 is MNHEY and CDR2 is SMNVEV (reference sequence). Deletions cut 0 bases from V and 0 bases from J, with 6 bases between. The CDR3 length is 15 residues. This chain's CDR3 is CASSLSGGSNQPQHF. The CDR3 bases are TGTGCCAGCAGTTTATCAGGGGGTAGCAATCAGCCCCAGCATTTT.

The genes are TRBV6-1 and TRBJ2-3; D perhaps matches TRBD1 (6 bases). The germline V gene has CDR1 MNHNS and CDR2 SASEGT. V lost 0 bases and J 0 bases, leaving 16 bases between the germline ends. The CDR3 has 18 amino acids. CDR3 sequence reads: CASSEAGALITSTDTQYF. The CDR3 DNA reads as TGTGCCAGCAGTGAAGCGGGGGCCCTAATTACTAGCACAGATACGCAGTATTTT.

This chain connects TRBV29-1 to TRBJ2-1; TRBD2 matches 10 bases. In germline, CDR1 is SQVTM, CDR2 ANQGSEA. Trimming cost V 7 bases and J 10 bases; bases outside gene matches: 13. This CDR3 spans 14 amino acids. CDR3 in amino acids: CSALEGTSATEQFF. The CDR3 DNA reads TGCAGCGCCTTAGAAGGGACTAGCGCCACAGAGCAGTTCTTC.

The CDR3 DNA reads TGTGCCAGTAATATGGGGGGGTCTAGCACAGATACGCAGTATTTT. Translated: CASNMGGSSTDTQYF. J is TRBJ2-3 and V is TRBV19, with TRBD2 identical over 7 bases. The J segment lost 0 bases and the V segment lost 7 bases, leaving 7 bases of the junction unmatched. The CDR3 spans 15 residues. Germline V gene data show CDR1 as LNHDA and CDR2 as SQIVND (reference sequence).

The gene calls are TRBV6-6 and TRBJ1-5; a weak D match, TRBD1 (5 bases). Germline V gives CDR1 MNHNY, CDR2 SVGAGI (reference sequence). The CDR3 totals 15 residues. The ends were cut back, 2 bases at V and 0 bases at J, with 8 bases in the middle. DNA for the CDR3: TGTGCCAGCAGTTACGGGGGGGATAGCAATCAGCCCCAGCATTTT. Translated, it gives CASSYGGDSNQPQHF.

The chain combines TRBV6-1 with TRBJ1-4; 10 bases are shared with TRBD1. V lost 2 bases to trimming and J lost 5 bases; unmatched junction nucleotides: 11. CDR3 length: 18 amino acids. Per germline, CDR1 MNHNS and CDR2 SASEGT. DNA of the CDR3: TGTGCCAGCAGTGAACAGATGGGACAGGGGTCCCCCAATGAAAAACTGTTTTTT. Amino acid sequence: CASSEQMGQGSPNEKLFF.

V is TRBV27 and J is TRBJ2-7, with 9 nucleotides matching TRBD2. Losses at the gene ends were 8 bases for V and 6 bases for J; bases not matched to a gene: 11. The germline V gene has CDR1 MNHEY and CDR2 SMNVEV (reference sequence). The CDR3 is 14 residues long. CDR3 sequence reads: CASGKGGRAGEQYF. CDR3 coding DNA: TGTGCCAGCGGGAAGGGCGGGAGGGCCGGCGAGCAGTACTTC.

This rearrangement joins TRBV30 to TRBJ1-5; 7 nucleotides agree with TRBD1. The CDR3 has 13 residues. Losses at the gene ends were 4 bases for V and 0 bases for J; bases not matched to a gene: 0. In germline, CDR1 is GTSNPN, CDR2 SVGIG (reference sequence). The CDR3 DNA reads TGTGCCTGGAACAGGGGTAGCAATCAGCCCCAGCATTTT. Protein sequence: CAWNRGSNQPQHF.

The V call is TRBV4-1, the J call TRBJ2-6; 8 bases match TRBD1. CDR3 length: 19 amino acids. V was pared by 4 bases and J by 0 bases, with 11 bases of the junction left unmatched. Germline lookup yields CDR1 MGHRA and CDR2 YSYEKL. The CDR3 reads CASSRGQGRSFSGANVLTF. The CDR3 nucleotides read TGCGCCAGCAGCCGCGGACAGGGACGCTCCTTCTCTGGGGCCAACGTCCTGACTTTC.

The chain uses TRBV27 and TRBJ1-3; D unclear. This CDR3 has 15 residues. V gave up 0 bases and J gave up 7 bases, with 13 bases separating them. CDR1 is MNHEY and CDR2 is SMNVEV in the germline V gene (reference sequence). The CDR3 sequence is CASSLSHNPRNTIYF. For the CDR3, the DNA is TGTGCCAGCAGTTTATCACACAACCCGAGGAACACCATATATTTT.

The chain links TRBV28 to TRBJ1-3; TRBD1 aligns across 7 bases. With V trimmed by 6 bases and J by 1 base, 3 bases remained unmatched. This CDR3 has 14 amino acids. The V gene's germline CDR1 is MDHEN and CDR2 SYDVKM. CDR3 region: CASSSGQSGNTIYF. DNA for the CDR3: TGTGCCAGCAGCTCGGGACAGTCTGGAAACACCATATATTTT.

The chain's CDR3 is CASSATTGGGGKAFF. In DNA form, the CDR3 reads TGTGCCAGCAGTGCAACGACAGGGGGAGGGGGGAAAGCTTTCTTT. This chain uses TRBV2 with TRBJ1-1; 9 nucleotides line up with TRBD1. This CDR3 spans 15 amino acids. J lost 9 bases, V lost 4 bases, and 12 bases had no gene match. The germline V gene encodes CDR1 SNHLY and CDR2 FYNNEI.

The chain carries TRBV4-1 and TRBJ2-5, with 10 bases identical to TRBD2. V trimming: 6 bases; J trimming: 5 bases; junction bases outside the gene matches: 12. CDR3 length: 16 amino acids. The germline CDR1 and CDR2 sequences are MGHRA and YSYEKL. CDR3 bases: TGCGCCAGCAGTCCCCGGGGGACTAGCGTTTCGGAGACCCAGTACTTC. This sequence encodes CASSPRGTSVSETQYF.

V usage is TRBV7-9 and J usage is TRBJ1-1; D ambiguous. CDR3 size: 11 residues. The V and J ends lost 7 bases and 2 bases respectively, with 5 bases between them. Germline V gene data show CDR1 as SEHNR and CDR2 as FQNEAQ (reference sequence). CDR3 sequence: CASTINTEAFF. CDR3 coding DNA: TGTGCCAGCACCATTAACACTGAAGCTTTCTTT.

This rearrangement joins TRBV6-7 to TRBJ2-7; no definite D call. TRBV6-7 qualifies as an ORF whose function is uncertain. The CDR3 contains 12 residues. V lost 5 bases, J lost 2 bases, and 7 bases lay in between. DNA of the CDR3: TGTGCCAGCAGTGACATCCCCTACGAGCAGTACTTC. Protein: CASSDIPYEQYF.

The table lists this clone with a count of one. This chain uses TRBV4-3 with TRBJ2-5, with no clear D. Germline V CDR1 and CDR2: LGHNA, YSLEER. The CDR3 is made up of 15 amino acids. Trimming left V 0 bases short and J 2 bases short, with 10 bases between. The CDR3 nucleotides are TGCGCCAGCAGCCAAGATAGTGCGGTACAAGAGACCCAGTACTTC. It yields the protein CASSQDSAVQETQYF.

The gene calls are TRBV13 and TRBJ2-7; D remains ambiguous. V was clipped by 4 bases and J by 3 bases, with 7 bases between them. The CDR3 extends over 12 amino acids. The germline V gene has CDR1 PRHDT and CDR2 FYEKMQ (reference sequence). The CDR3 DNA reads as TGTGCCAGCAGCTCCAACTACTACGAGCAGTACTTC. This codes for CASSSNYYEQYF.